This record concerns one T cell receptor beta chain sequence. The data belong to a study of blood T cell repertoires in COVID-19. The overall study: COVID-19 samples collected from the United States, Italy and Spain covered acute and convalescent phases. PBMCs, B-cell-depleted T cells, or T cells were the source of the cDNA or gDNA that made up the material.

Source study methods: Estimates of nucleated cell counts were drawn from the amplification of reference gene primers. Method: immunoSEQ multiplex PCR; TCRdb's copy keeps in-frame clones and lacks some. V and J calls plus clone size are reproduced from that table; the DNA served to infer D and trimming. The sample shows approximately 73,000 clones, 75% to 90% of them seen only once. The CDR3 has 14 residues. V lost 0 bases and J 6 bases, leaving 9 bases between the germline ends. Germline V gives CDR1 KGHSH, CDR2 LQKENI. Sequencing was performed on peripheral blood. The chain uses TRBV18 and TRBJ1-5; no clear D. The clonotype comes from a man older than 75 with acute or convalescent COVID-19. DNA for the CDR3: TGTGCCAGCTCACCACCGGGCCAACCTCAGCCCCAGCATTTT. Amino acids: CASSPPGQPQPQHF.